This note documents a single T cell receptor delta chain sequence. What it binds is not known. The data were taken from a study of human gamma delta and Vdelta1 T cells. Study-wide findings and caveats: Delta One T cells were reportedly polyclonal and broadly cytotoxic against acute myeloid leukemia.

CDR1 is TSWWSYY and CDR2 is QGS in the germline V gene. This CDR3 spans 16 amino acids. The trim removed 2 bases at V and 1 base at J, leaving 5 bases unmatched. TCRdb reanalysed the PCR reads via CATT. The sample has some 13,000 delta-chain clones, roughly 45% seen once. The genes are TRDV1 and TRDJ1; 9 bases are a match to TRDD3. This clonotype was sampled from a human donor in good health. Sequencing was performed on Vdelta1 gamma-delta T cells from blood grown in culture (DOT cells). The CDR3 spells CALGETAGGSTDKLIF. CDR3 in DNA: TGTGCTCTTGGGGAAACCGCTGGGGGATCCACCGATAAACTCATCTTT.